The 14 T cell receptor beta chains reported below all come from one sample, sequenced in a study of blood T cell repertoires in COVID-19. TCRdb keeps only in-frame clones here, not all; method: immunoSEQ multiplex PCR. The sample holds 85,000 to 120,000 clones, 75% to 90% seen once. Sequencing was carried out using peripheral blood. The receptors derive from a woman aged 45 to 65 with COVID-19, enrolled during active disease.

The chain recombines TRBV4-3 with TRBJ2-5, with D tentatively TRBD2 (7 bases). Trimming left V 0 bases short and J 4 bases short, with 15 bases between. Germline values: CDR1 LGHNA, CDR2 YSLEER. This CDR3 contains 16 residues. CDR3 DNA: TGCGCCAGCAGCCAAGATCGGCGAAGGGGGGGAGAGACCCAGTACTTC. As protein: CASSQDRRRGGETQYF.

The chain carries TRBV11-2 and TRBJ1-2; a possible D gene is TRBD1 (6 bases). CDR1 SGHAT and CDR2 FQNNGV come from the germline V gene. Trimming shortened V by 4 bases and J by 8 bases, and 17 bases separated the two germline ends. This CDR3 contains 14 residues. CDR3 nucleotide sequence: TGTGCCAGCAGCTCCTGGGACAAAGTACTGGGCTACACCTTC. Its protein product is CASSSWDKVLGYTF. The full variable domain, rest sourced from reference TRBV11-2 and TRBJ1-2, is EAGVAQSPRYKIIEKRQSVAFWCNPISGHATLYWYQQILGQGPKLLIQFQNNGVVDDSQLPKDRFSAERLKGVDSTLKIQPAKLEDSAVYLCASSSWDKVLGYTFGSGTRLTVV.

This clone was detected a few times. The rearrangement uses TRBV4-1 and TRBJ2-2, with 8 bases lining up with TRBD1. Per the germline V gene, CDR1 is MGHRA and CDR2 is YSYEKL. V lost 6 bases to trimming and J lost 4 bases; unmatched junction nucleotides: 4. The CDR3 is made up of 14 amino acids. The chain's CDR3 is CASRRTGSTGELFF. Here the CDR3 DNA reads TGCGCCAGCAGACGGACAGGGAGCACCGGGGAGCTGTTTTTT.

The chain joins TRBV6-6 to TRBJ1-6, with 7 nucleotides matching TRBD1. CDR3 length equals 14 residues. CDR1 is MNHNY, CDR2 SVGAGI, per germline (reference sequence). The V segment lost 6 bases and the J segment 5 bases; nucleotides outside the gene matches: 4. This CDR3 is CASSPTGNNSPLHF. CDR3 DNA sequence: TGTGCCAGCAGCCCGACAGGGAATAATTCACCCCTCCACTTT.

This chain connects TRBV5-1 to TRBJ2-2; TRBD1 matches 8 bases. The V segment lost 4 bases and the J segment 4 bases; nucleotides outside the gene matches: 9. Germline CDR1 and CDR2: SGHRS and YFSETQ. This CDR3 has 16 residues. Here the CDR3 DNA reads TGCGCCAGCAGCCTCAGGACAGGGACTTCCACCGGGGAGCTGTTTTTT. It specifies CASSLRTGTSTGELFF.

Only one count was recorded for this clone. The genes are TRBV7-9 and TRBJ1-2, with 7 bases identical to TRBD1. This CDR3 region has 13 residues. The germline CDR1 and CDR2 sequences are SEHNR and FQNEAQ (reference sequence). V gave up 3 bases and J gave up 4 bases; unmatched junction bases: 2. CDR3: CASSLTGIYGYTF. In DNA, the CDR3 is TGTGCCAGCAGCTTGACAGGGATCTATGGCTACACCTTC.

The chain carries TRBV28 and TRBJ2-7, with D unclear. The CDR3 spans 13 residues. Germline CDR1 is MDHEN and CDR2 is SYDVKM. Trimming left V 8 bases short and J 4 bases short, with 15 bases between. Written as DNA, the CDR3 is TGTGCCAGCCGAGAATCCGACACGTACGAGCAGTACTTC. It encodes CASRESDTYEQYF.

V gene TRBV7-9 combines with J gene TRBJ2-7; D unresolved. The V end was cut by 5 bases, the J end by 3 bases, with 11 bases between. Per the germline V gene, CDR1 is SEHNR and CDR2 is FQNEAQ (reference sequence). CDR3 size: 13 residues. CDR3 region: CASSRGENYEQYF. CDR3 DNA sequence: TGTGCCAGCAGCCGCGGAGAAAACTACGAGCAGTACTTC.

This clone appeared a few times. The genes are TRBV19 and TRBJ2-1; 9 nucleotides line up with TRBD2. V was pared by 5 bases and J by 7 bases, with 6 bases of the junction left unmatched. Germline CDR1 LNHDA, CDR2 SQIVND (reference sequence). The CDR3 runs to 14 residues. In DNA, the CDR3 is TGTGCCAGTAGTTGGAGCGGGGGGAGGAATGAGCAGTTCTTC. This sequence encodes CASSWSGGRNEQFF. Complete variable domain (other parts from reference TRBV19 and TRBJ2-1): DGGITQSPKYLFRKEGQNVTLSCEQNLNHDAMYWYRQDPGQGLRLIYYSQIVNDFQKGDIAEGYSVSREKKESFPLTVTSAQKNPTAFYLCASSWSGGRNEQFFGPGTRLTVL.

The chain recombines TRBV7-9 with TRBJ2-7, with TRBD1 matching over 9 bases. V shed 5 bases, J shed 2 bases, and the junction held 7 bases outside the gene matches. The CDR3 contains 15 residues. Germline assignment: CDR1 SEHNR and CDR2 FQNEAQ (reference sequence). Here the CDR3 reads CASSGEGQGTYEQYF. The CDR3 DNA follows: TGTGCCAGCAGCGGAGAGGGACAGGGAACCTACGAGCAGTACTTC. Full variable domain (rest looked up from reference TRBV7-9 and TRBJ2-7): DTGVSQNPRHKITKRGQNVTFRCDPISEHNRLYWYRQTLGQGPEFLTYFQNEAQLEKSRLLSDRFSAERPKGSFSTLEIQRTEQGDSAMYLCASSGEGQGTYEQYFGPGTRLTVT.

The J gene is TRBJ2-1, the V gene TRBV11-2, with 11 nucleotides matching TRBD2. Germline CDR1 reads SGHAT; CDR2 reads FQNNGV. The CDR3 sequence is 16 residues long. The V and J ends lost 2 bases and 5 bases, in that order; junction bases with no gene match: 5. The CDR3 DNA sequence: TGTGCCAGCAGCTTATTCGTAGCGGGGGGGCACAATGAGCAGTTCTTC. Protein product: CASSLFVAGGHNEQFF.

The V call is TRBV13, the J call TRBJ2-4, with 9 bases aligning to TRBD1. This CDR3 has 17 residues. The germline CDR1 and CDR2 sequences are PRHDT and FYEKMQ (reference sequence). J lost 2 bases, V lost 6 bases, and 11 bases had no gene match. The CDR3 DNA reads TGTGCCAGCAGACGCAGTACAGGGGGCGATTCCAAAAACATTCAGTACTTC. Residues: CASRRSTGGDSKNIQYF.

This clone came up once. This chain links TRBV7-9 with TRBJ1-4; D remains unclear. CDR1 is SEHNR and CDR2 is FQNEAQ in the germline V gene (reference sequence). The CDR3 runs to 14 residues. V was trimmed by 3 bases and J by 4 bases, leaving 9 bases between them. The CDR3 coding sequence is TGTGCCAGCAGCTTGGCGGCCGGTAATGAAAAACTGTTTTTT. Protein product: CASSLAAGNEKLFF.

The V gene is TRBV5-4, the J gene TRBJ2-2; 7 bases line up with TRBD2. CDR3 length equals 16 residues. Germline CDR1 is SGHNT and CDR2 is YYREEE (reference sequence). V was pared by 3 bases and J by 4 bases, with 9 bases of the junction left unmatched. The CDR3 loop is CASSYLLAAATGELFF. The CDR3 coding sequence is TGTGCCAGCAGCTATCTGCTAGCGGCAGCCACCGGGGAGCTGTTTTTT. Complete variable domain (other parts from reference TRBV5-4 and TRBJ2-2): ETGVTQSPTHLIKTRGQQVTLRCSSQSGHNTVSWYQQALGQGPQFIFQYYREEENGRGNFPPRFSGLQFPNYSSELNVNALELDDSALYLCASSYLLAAATGELFFGEGSRLTVL.